These 27 T cell receptor beta chains were sequenced from one sample in a study of T cell responses to AZD1222 COVID-19 vaccine. Here immunoSEQ multiplex PCR was the method, and the copy in TCRdb shows in-frame clones only, minus some. The sample records some 120,000 clones, about nine tenths being singletons. The specimen comprised peripheral blood, sampled on day 0 of AZD1222 vaccination. Every receptor here comes from an adult in good health.

The CDR3 loop reads CASSQAAGGGYADGYTF. In nucleotides, the CDR3 is TGTGCCAGCAGCCAAGCGGCCGGGGGCGGGTACGCCGATGGCTACACCTTC. The rearrangement joins TRBV3-1 (or the pseudogene TRBV3-2) to TRBJ1-2; D may be TRBD1 (6 bases). V gave up 1 base and J gave up 6 bases, with 21 bases separating them. The CDR3 consists of 17 residues. The germline V gene encodes CDR1 LGHDT and CDR2 YNNKEL (reference sequence).

This clone was detected once. This chain joins TRBV10-1 and TRBJ2-7, with no clear D. The CDR3 is made up of 11 amino acids. The germline V gene encodes CDR1 WNHNN and CDR2 SYGVQD (reference sequence). V was shortened by 1 base and J by 8 bases, with 6 bases between the two germline ends. The CDR3 sequence is CASSEFSQQYF. CDR3 sequence (DNA): TGCGCCAGCAGTGAGTTCTCCCAGCAGTACTTC.

In this sample, this clone turned up once. The rearrangement links TRBV19 to TRBJ1-1; D uncertain. The CDR3 covers 15 residues. CDR1 is LNHDA, CDR2 SQIVND, per germline (reference sequence). With 1 base removed from V and 7 bases from J, the gap between germline ends came to 16 bases. CDR3 region: CASSIVSRRGGEAFF. The CDR3 nucleotides are TGTGCCAGTAGTATAGTCTCCCGACGGGGAGGTGAAGCTTTCTTT.

This clone has just one count. J is TRBJ2-7 and V is TRBV5-4, with TRBD2 matching 7 bases. V was pared by 0 bases and J by 2 bases, with 5 bases of the junction left unmatched. The CDR3 spans 15 residues. Germline V lookup: CDR1 SGHNT, CDR2 YYREEE (reference sequence). The CDR3 is CASSLGASGAYEQYF. CDR3 sequence (DNA): TGTGCCAGCAGCTTGGGGGCTAGCGGAGCCTACGAGCAGTACTTC.

The rearrangement uses TRBV28 and TRBJ1-1; D is ambiguous. CDR3 length: 15 residues. Germline V gene sequence: CDR1 MDHEN, CDR2 SYDVKM. Trimming shortened V by 3 bases and J by 1 base, and 12 bases separated the two germline ends. The CDR3 loop is CASSFPSTANTEAFF. The CDR3 DNA sequence: TGTGCCAGCAGTTTTCCCTCAACAGCGAACACTGAAGCTTTCTTT.

The gene calls are TRBV4-3 and TRBJ1-1, with TRBD1 matching over 9 bases. The J segment lost 4 bases and the V segment lost 3 bases, leaving 6 bases of the junction unmatched. This CDR3 is 15 amino acids long. Germline CDR1 is LGHNA and CDR2 is YSLEER. The CDR3 nucleotides read TGCGCCAGCAGCCATACTACAGGGGGCGGCACTGAAGCTTTCTTT. It encodes CASSHTTGGGTEAFF.

The chain links TRBV6-6 to TRBJ2-7; D perhaps matches TRBD2 (5 bases). Germline V CDR1 and CDR2: MNHNY, SVGAGI (reference sequence). V was clipped by 6 bases and J by 2 bases, with 14 bases between them. CDR3 size: 14 residues. The CDR3 loop reads CASSHTGIPYEQYF. CDR3 coding DNA: TGTGCCAGCAGCCACACCGGGATACCCTACGAGCAGTACTTC.

CDR3 DNA sequence: TGTGCCAGCGATGGGAGGGGGGCCTACAATGAGCAGTTCTTC. This sequence encodes CASDGRGAYNEQFF. J is TRBJ2-1 and V is TRBV7-2; D perhaps matches TRBD2 (7 bases). V was cut by 8 bases and J by 2 bases, with 13 bases left in between. In germline, CDR1 is SGHTA, CDR2 FQGNSA. The CDR3 length is 14 residues.

The CDR3 coding sequence is TGTGCCAGTAGTATTGGGTCAGCGGGGGACCTGGGGGAGACCCAGTACTTC. Its protein is CASSIGSAGDLGETQYF. This chain connects TRBV19 to TRBJ2-5; 8 bases agree with TRBD2. Germline loops: CDR1 LNHDA, CDR2 SQIVND (reference sequence). This CDR3 has 17 residues. V trimming: 3 bases; J trimming: 5 bases; junction bases outside the gene matches: 14.

J is TRBJ1-1 and V is TRBV30, with a weak D call TRBD1 (6 bases). V shed 3 bases and J shed 13 bases, with 21 bases lying between them. The CDR3 contains 13 residues. Germline CDR1 GTSNPN, CDR2 SVGIG (reference sequence). CDR3 in amino acids: CAWSPPGQGMVFF. The CDR3, as DNA: TGTGCCTGGAGCCCCCCGGGGCAGGGGATGGTTTTCTTT.

This rearrangement joins TRBV28 to TRBJ2-7; 11 nucleotides line up with TRBD2. Germline CDR1 and CDR2: MDHEN and SYDVKM. This CDR3 comprises 16 residues. V shed 5 bases and J 0 bases; nucleotides not matched to a gene: 6. CDR3 region: CASSIIAGGHSYEQYF. In nucleotides, the CDR3 is TGTGCCAGCAGTATCATAGCGGGAGGGCACTCCTACGAGCAGTACTTC.

The chain uses TRBV6-2 or TRBV6-3 and TRBJ2-3; 9 nucleotides match TRBD2. The germline V gene encodes CDR1 MNHEY and CDR2 SVGEGT. The trim removed 4 bases at V and 3 bases at J, leaving 8 bases unmatched. This CDR3 region has 16 residues. CDR3 sequence: CASSFVAGGRTDTQYF. The CDR3 DNA reads TGTGCCAGCAGTTTCGTGGCGGGGGGGAGAACAGATACGCAGTATTTT.

The V call is TRBV28, the J call TRBJ2-1; D unresolved. Looked up from germline, CDR1 is MDHEN and CDR2 is SYDVKM. Trimming cost V 5 bases and J 6 bases, with 8 bases left between them. The CDR3 is 12 residues long. The CDR3 bases are TGTGCCAGCAGTGTGCAAGGCAATGAGCAGTTCTTC. This gives the protein CASSVQGNEQFF.

The CDR3 DNA is TGTGCCAGCAGCCGTGGACAGCAAAATGAAAAACTGTTTTTT. As protein: CASSRGQQNEKLFF. The chain combines TRBV7-9 with TRBJ1-4, with a possible D match to TRBD1 (6 bases). V lost 5 bases and J lost 5, with 12 bases in between. Germline CDR1 is SEHNR and CDR2 is FQNEAQ (reference sequence). The CDR3 consists of 14 residues.

As regards this clone: One end of the junction varies from germline; a read error may be responsible. The chain links TRBV6-1 to TRBJ2-4, with 7 nucleotides matching TRBD1. Looked up from germline, CDR1 is MNHNS and CDR2 is SASEGT. The CDR3 is 15 residues long. The CDR3 DNA follows: TGTGCCAGCCGTGACAGGGATTTGGCCAAAAACATTCAGTACTTC. Translation: CASRDRDLAKNIQYF.

The chain has TRBV12-3 or TRBV12-4 and TRBJ1-1, with unresolved D. V dropped 1 base and J dropped 9 bases, with 9 bases sitting between them. This CDR3 spans 12 amino acids. This CDR3 reads CASSLGHTQAFF. The DNA of the CDR3 is TGTGCCAGCAGTTTAGGACATACTCAAGCTTTCTTT.

Only one count was recorded for this clone. V usage is TRBV6-2 or TRBV6-3 and J usage is TRBJ1-3; D possibly corresponds to TRBD1 (5 bases). Trimming shortened V by 5 bases and J by 0 bases, and 17 bases separated the two germline ends. The CDR3 is 17 residues long. Germline lookup yields CDR1 MNHEY and CDR2 SVGEGT. CDR3 in DNA: TGTGCCAGCAGTACCGGGACGGGGAAGAGCTCTGGAAACACCATATATTTT. It codes for CASSTGTGKSSGNTIYF.

The V gene is TRBV7-8, the J gene TRBJ2-2, with D possibly being TRBD1 or TRBD2 (6 bases each). The V and J ends lost 6 bases and 0 bases respectively, with 14 bases between them. Germline-derived CDR1 and CDR2 are SGHVS and FQNEAQ. This CDR3 region has 16 residues. CDR3 nucleotide sequence: TGTGCCAGCAGTTCCATAGGGGGGACGAACACCGGGGAGCTGTTTTTT. It yields the protein CASSSIGGTNTGELFF.

V gene TRBV7-9 combines with J gene TRBJ1-2; D gene ambiguous. Germline CDR1 SEHNR, CDR2 FQNEAQ (reference sequence). The CDR3 has 11 residues. Trimming stripped 1 base from V and 8 bases from J, with 5 bases between. In nucleotides, the CDR3 is TGTGCCAGCAGCTTAGGTCTGGGCTACACCTTC. Translated: CASSLGLGYTF.

The chain carries TRBV4-2 and TRBJ2-7; weak D call: TRBD1 (6 bases). With 3 bases removed from V and 2 bases from J, the gap between germline ends came to 17 bases. In germline, CDR1 is LGHNA, CDR2 YNFKEQ. The CDR3 length is 16 residues. The CDR3 is CASSQENVGATYEQYF. As DNA, the CDR3 is TGTGCCAGCAGCCAGGAGAATGTGGGGGCTACCTACGAGCAGTACTTC.

This clone has a handful of counts. The chain combines TRBV24-1 with TRBJ2-3; D is unresolved. The V end was cut by 5 bases, the J end by 2 bases, with 4 bases between. This CDR3 contains 12 residues. CDR1 and CDR2 from the germline V gene are KGHDR and SFDVKD. CDR3 loop: CATSGDTDTQYF. The CDR3 coding sequence is TGTGCCACCAGTGGGGACACAGATACGCAGTATTTT.

This chain connects TRBV19 to TRBJ1-5; D not certain. V lost 5 bases and J lost 6, with 14 bases in between. The CDR3 covers 14 residues. CDR1 and CDR2 from the germline V gene are LNHDA and SQIVND (reference sequence). CDR3 DNA: TGTGCCAGTAGTGATCAAGGAGGAACTCAGCCCCAGCATTTT. It translates to CASSDQGGTQPQHF.

The V call is TRBV11-2, the J call TRBJ2-3; 11 nucleotides align to TRBD1. CDR1 is SGHAT and CDR2 is FQNNGV in the germline V gene. The CDR3 is 16 amino acids. V shed 5 bases, J shed 2 bases, and the junction held 6 bases outside the gene matches. The CDR3 DNA follows: TGTGCCAGCAGCCCGGGGACAGGGGGGTTCACAGATACGCAGTATTTT. Amino acid sequence: CASSPGTGGFTDTQYF.

This CDR3 is CASSPTGTAPGGYTF. DNA for the CDR3: TGTGCCAGCAGCCCAACCGGGACAGCTCCTGGGGGCTACACCTTC. This chain joins TRBV2 and TRBJ1-2, with 7 bases that match TRBD1. Germline trimming cut 6 bases from V and 8 bases from J; bases unmatched to any gene: 15. CDR1 SNHLY and CDR2 FYNNEI come from the germline V gene. The length of the CDR3 is 15 residues.

The genes are TRBV5-6 and TRBJ2-2; 10 bases are shared with TRBD1. There are 15 residues in the CDR3. CDR1 SGHDT and CDR2 YYEEEE come from the germline V gene. V was pared by 6 bases and J by 7 bases, with 9 bases of the junction left unmatched. The CDR3 protein is CASTLSGTGVGELFF. CDR3 DNA: TGTGCCAGCACCCTAAGCGGGACAGGGGTCGGGGAGCTGTTTTTT. Based on the CDR3 plus reference TRBV5-6 and TRBJ2-2, the full variable domain is DAGVTQSPTHLIKTRGQQVTLRCSPKSGHDTVSWYQQALGQGPQFIFQYYEEEERQRGNFPDRFSGHQFPNYSSELNVNALLLGDSALYLCASTLSGTGVGELFFGEGSRLTVL.

J is TRBJ2-7 and V is TRBV20-1, with 9 bases matching TRBD1. Germline trimming cut 3 bases from V and 3 bases from J; bases unmatched to any gene: 6. From germline, CDR1 is DFQATT and CDR2 SNEGSKA (reference sequence). This CDR3 is built from 14 residues. As DNA, the CDR3 is TGCAGTGCTAGTACAGGGGGCAGTAGCTACGAGCAGTACTTC. Its translation: CSASTGGSSYEQYF.

This sequence joins TRBV4-1 and TRBJ2-2, with D perhaps matching TRBD1 or TRBD2 (5 bases each). Germline V gene sequence: CDR1 MGHRA, CDR2 YSYEKL. Between the trimmed V and J ends, which lost 1 base and 0 bases, there was a span of 15 bases. The CDR3 runs 18 residues. For the CDR3, the DNA is TGCGCCAGCAGCCAAGGGACCCCTGGGGGACCGAACACCGGGGAGCTGTTTTTT. Protein sequence: CASSQGTPGGPNTGELFF.